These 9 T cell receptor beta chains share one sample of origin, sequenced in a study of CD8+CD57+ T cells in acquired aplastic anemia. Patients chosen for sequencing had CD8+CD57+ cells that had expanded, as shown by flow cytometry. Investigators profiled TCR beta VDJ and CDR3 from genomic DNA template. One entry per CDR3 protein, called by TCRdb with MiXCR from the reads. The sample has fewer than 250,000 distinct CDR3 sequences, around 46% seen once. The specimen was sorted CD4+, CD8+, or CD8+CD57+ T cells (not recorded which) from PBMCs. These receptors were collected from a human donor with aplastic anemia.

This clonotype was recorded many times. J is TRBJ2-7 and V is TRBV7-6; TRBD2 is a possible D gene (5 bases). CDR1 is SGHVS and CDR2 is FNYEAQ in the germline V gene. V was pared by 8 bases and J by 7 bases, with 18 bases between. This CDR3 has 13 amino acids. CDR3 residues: CASAPIRPGEQYF. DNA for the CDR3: TGTGCCAGCGCTCCAATTAGACCGGGGGAGCAGTACTTC.

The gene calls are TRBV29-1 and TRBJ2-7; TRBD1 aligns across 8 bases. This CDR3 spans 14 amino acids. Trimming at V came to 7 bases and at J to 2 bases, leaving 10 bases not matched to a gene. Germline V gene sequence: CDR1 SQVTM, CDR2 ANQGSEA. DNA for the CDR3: TGCAGCGCTTCCCGGGACAGGAGACCCTACGAGCAGTACTTC. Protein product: CSASRDRRPYEQYF.

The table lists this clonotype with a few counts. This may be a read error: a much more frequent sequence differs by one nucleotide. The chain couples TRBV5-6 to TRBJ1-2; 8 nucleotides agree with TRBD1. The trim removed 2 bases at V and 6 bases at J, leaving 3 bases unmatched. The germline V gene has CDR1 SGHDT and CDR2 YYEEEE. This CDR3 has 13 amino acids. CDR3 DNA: TGTGCCAGCAGCTTCAACAGGGGGGATGGCTACACCTTC. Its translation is CASSFNRGDGYTF.

The CDR3 nucleotides are TGCAGTGCCAATCTTCTGACGGGACTAGCGGGAGTACTTTGGCATGGCTACACCTTC. This translates into CSANLLTGLAGVLWHGYTF. The gene calls are TRBV20-1 and TRBJ1-2, with D perhaps matching TRBD1 (5 bases). This CDR3 has 19 residues. V dropped 6 bases and J dropped 6 bases, with 35 bases sitting between them. Germline V gene sequence: CDR1 DFQATT, CDR2 SNEGSKA (reference sequence).

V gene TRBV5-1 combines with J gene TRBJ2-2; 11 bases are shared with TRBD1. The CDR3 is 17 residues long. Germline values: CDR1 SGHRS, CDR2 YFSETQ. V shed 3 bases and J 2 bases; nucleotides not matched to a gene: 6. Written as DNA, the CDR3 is TGCGCCAGCAGCTCCCGGCGGACAGGGGGCAACACCGGGGAGCTGTTTTTT. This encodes CASSSRRTGGNTGELFF.

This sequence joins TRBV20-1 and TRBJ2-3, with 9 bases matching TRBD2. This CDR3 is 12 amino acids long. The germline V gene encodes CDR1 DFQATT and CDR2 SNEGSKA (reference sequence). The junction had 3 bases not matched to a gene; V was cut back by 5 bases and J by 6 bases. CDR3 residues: CSAPAGGDTQYF. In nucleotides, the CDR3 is TGCAGTGCTCCAGCGGGGGGTGATACGCAGTATTTT.

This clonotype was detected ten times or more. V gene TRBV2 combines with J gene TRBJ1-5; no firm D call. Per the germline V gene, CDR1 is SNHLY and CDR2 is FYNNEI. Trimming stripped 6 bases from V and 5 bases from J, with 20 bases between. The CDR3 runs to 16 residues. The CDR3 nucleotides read TGTGCCAGCAGCCCGTTTATAGGGAGGAAAGATCAGCCCCAGCATTTT. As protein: CASSPFIGRKDQPQHF. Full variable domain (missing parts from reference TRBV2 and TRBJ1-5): EPEVTQTPSHQVTQMGQEVILRCVPISNHLYFYWYRQILGQKVEFLVSFYNNEISEKSEIFDDQFSVERPDGSNFTLKIRSTKLEDSAMYFCASSPFIGRKDQPQHFGDGTRLSIL.

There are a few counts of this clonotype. CDR3 coding DNA: TGTGCTAGTGGTTTGGGGGGGGCGTCAGATACGCAGTATTTT. Protein sequence: CASGLGGASDTQYF. The chain recombines TRBV12-5 with TRBJ2-3; either TRBD1 or TRBD2 may supply D (6 bases each). The germline V gene encodes CDR1 LGHNT and CDR2 FRNRAP. This CDR3 region has 14 residues. V lost 1 base to trimming and J lost 4 bases, with 9 bases between them.

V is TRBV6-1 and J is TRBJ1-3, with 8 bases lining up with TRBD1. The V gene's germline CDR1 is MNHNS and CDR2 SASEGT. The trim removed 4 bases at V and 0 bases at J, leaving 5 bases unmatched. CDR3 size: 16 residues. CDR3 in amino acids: CASSVQGASSGNTIYF. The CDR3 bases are TGTGCCAGCAGTGTCCAGGGGGCGAGCTCTGGAAACACCATATATTTT.